Detailed here is one T cell receptor beta chain. TCRbeta library construction was performed incorporating unique molecular identifiers. From the PCR reads, TCRdb called clonotypes with MiXCR, one entry per CDR3 protein. The table has about 600,000 distinct CDR3 sequences, 10% to 15% seen once. This record comes from a study of T-cell reconstitution after alpha-beta-depleted transplantation in children. V was clipped by 0 bases and J by 5 bases; unmatched bases: 5. The CDR3 loop spans 15 amino acids. CDR1 and CDR2 from the germline V gene are SGHRS and YFSETQ. The TCR was taken from a male patient under 18 who had a stem cell transplant for acute myeloid leukemia, so the T cells may come from the graft donor. The specimen comprised PBMCs, mostly from graft donor cells, sampled 360 days after TCRalphabeta/CD19-depleted stem cell transplant. J is TRBJ1-2 and V is TRBV5-1; 9 bases line up with TRBD1. Written as DNA, the CDR3 is TGCGCCAGCAGCTTGGCCCAGGACAGGGGTTATGGCTACACCTTC. It specifies CASSLAQDRGYGYTF.